Following are 21 T cell receptor beta chains from one sample sequenced in a study of T cell responses to AZD1222 COVID-19 vaccine. TCRdb's table, derived via immunoSEQ multiplex PCR, lists solely in-frame clones and lacks some. The sample has about 84,000 clones; over 75% are singletons. The source was peripheral blood, collected 28 days after the second AZD1222 dose. These receptors all come from an adult who received the AZD1222 COVID-19 vaccine.

V is TRBV7-8 and J is TRBJ2-1, with 8 bases aligning to TRBD2. The germline V gene has CDR1 SGHVS and CDR2 FQNEAQ. This CDR3 has 16 amino acids. Trimming took 2 bases from V and 2 from J; bases not matched to a gene: 5. DNA for the CDR3: TGTGCCAGCAGCTTAACCGGGAGGGGACCCTACAATGAGCAGTTCTTC. This codes for CASSLTGRGPYNEQFF.

In DNA, the CDR3 is TGTGCCAGCTCACCTGGGGGACACCTCTCTGGAAACACCATATATTTT. Amino acid sequence: CASSPGGHLSGNTIYF. The J gene is TRBJ1-3, the V gene TRBV18; D possibly corresponds to TRBD1 (6 bases). The germline V gene has CDR1 KGHSH and CDR2 LQKENI. The CDR3 has 16 residues. V was clipped by 3 bases and J by 0 bases, with 12 bases between them.

This chain joins TRBV19 and TRBJ2-3, with TRBD2 matching over 9 bases. The CDR3 runs to 15 residues. Germline CDR1 and CDR2: LNHDA and SQIVND (reference sequence). V shed 4 bases and J 4 bases; nucleotides not matched to a gene: 6. The CDR3 loop is CASSTEGLAPDTQYF. The CDR3 coding sequence is TGTGCCAGTAGTACCGAGGGACTAGCACCAGATACGCAGTATTTT.

V and J are TRBV4-3 and TRBJ2-3; 7 bases align to TRBD1. Germline CDR1 is LGHNA and CDR2 is YSLEER. The CDR3 covers 17 residues. Trimming took 1 base from V and 2 from J; bases not matched to a gene: 9. In DNA, the CDR3 is TGCGCCAGCAGCCAAGCTTCAGTAAGGGGGCCCACAGATACGCAGTATTTT. Translated, it gives CASSQASVRGPTDTQYF.

The rearrangement uses TRBV19 and TRBJ1-1, with TRBD1 matching over 7 bases. CDR3 length: 13 residues. In germline, CDR1 is LNHDA, CDR2 SQIVND (reference sequence). Trimming cost V 5 bases and J 4 bases; bases outside gene matches: 4. As DNA, the CDR3 is TGTGCCAGTAGTGGCCAGGGGGGCACTGAAGCTTTCTTT. Translation: CASSGQGGTEAFF.

This chain links TRBV7-2 with TRBJ1-4; 9 nucleotides align to TRBD1. Germline V lookup: CDR1 SGHTA, CDR2 FQGNSA. This CDR3 has 15 residues. The V segment lost 5 bases and the J segment 4 bases; nucleotides outside the gene matches: 5. CDR3: CASSTETGGNEKLFF. The CDR3 bases are TGTGCCAGCAGCACCGAGACAGGGGGTAATGAAAAACTGTTTTTT.

V is TRBV5-1 and J is TRBJ2-7, with a weak D call TRBD1 (5 bases). The CDR3 sequence is 15 residues long. Germline V lookup: CDR1 SGHRS, CDR2 YFSETQ. Trimming removed 5 bases at V and 5 bases at J, with 20 bases between. CDR3 sequence (DNA): TGCGCCAGCAGTCGGCAGGGTGAATTGTCTGACGAGCAGTACTTC. Translation gives CASSRQGELSDEQYF.

The chain employs TRBV11-3 and TRBJ1-6; 7 bases map to TRBD1. V dropped 3 bases and J dropped 9; count of bases not matched to a gene: 8. Germline V gene lookup returns CDR1 SGHNT and CDR2 YENEEA. The CDR3 has 15 residues. CDR3 loop: CASSLGYRGISPLHF. CDR3 sequence (DNA): TGTGCCAGCAGCTTGGGATACAGGGGAATTTCACCCCTCCACTTT.

The gene calls are TRBV20-1 and TRBJ1-1; a weak D match, TRBD1 (5 bases). This CDR3 has 11 amino acids. The V and J ends lost 1 base and 11 bases respectively, with 11 bases between them. CDR1 and CDR2 from the germline V gene are DFQATT and SNEGSKA (reference sequence). The CDR3 bases are TGCAGTGCTAGAGTGGTGGGGGAGGCTTTCTTT. Translated, it gives CSARVVGEAFF.

This rearrangement joins TRBV9 to TRBJ1-5; D is uncertain. Germline CDR1 reads SGDLS; CDR2 reads YYNGEE. CDR3 length: 15 amino acids. The ends were cut back, 2 bases at V and 1 base at J, with 10 bases in the middle. The DNA for the CDR3 is TGTGCCAGCAGCGTGGGAGTAGGGAGCAATCAGCCCCAGCATTTT. Protein product: CASSVGVGSNQPQHF.

DNA of the CDR3: TGTGCCACCAGTGATTGGACTAGCGGGAGTGGGGGCACAGATACGCAGTATTTT. Residues: CATSDWTSGSGGTDTQYF. V is TRBV24-1 and J is TRBJ2-3; TRBD2 aligns across 13 bases. V was clipped by 2 bases and J by 1 base; unmatched bases: 5. The CDR3 runs to 18 residues. Germline-derived CDR1 and CDR2 are KGHDR and SFDVKD.

The chain combines TRBV11-2 with TRBJ2-7; a weak D match, TRBD2 (6 bases). From germline, CDR1 is SGHAT and CDR2 FQNNGV. The CDR3 contains 13 residues. Trimming took off 6 bases at V and 0 bases at J, with 9 bases between the two ends. This CDR3 reads CASRPTSSYEQYF. In DNA form, the CDR3 reads TGTGCCAGCAGGCCGACTAGCTCCTACGAGCAGTACTTC.

Only one count was recorded for this clone. The chain combines TRBV27 with TRBJ2-3; 11 nucleotides line up with TRBD1. The CDR3 has 14 amino acids. The germline gives CDR1 MNHEY, CDR2 SMNVEV (reference sequence). J lost 8 bases, V lost 4 bases, and 5 bases had no gene match. CDR3 region: CASSSRTGGITQYF. CDR3 in DNA: TGTGCCAGCAGTTCGCGGACAGGGGGCATTACGCAGTATTTT.

The rearrangement links TRBV28 to TRBJ2-7; 10 bases are a match to TRBD1. The germline V gene has CDR1 MDHEN and CDR2 SYDVKM. The CDR3 is made up of 14 amino acids. V lost 5 bases to trimming and J lost 2 bases; unmatched junction nucleotides: 3. Here the CDR3 reads CASSGGQGPYEQYV. CDR3 nucleotides: TGTGCCAGCAGTGGGGGACAGGGGCCCTACGAGCAGTACGTC.

With respect to this clone: One end of the junction is discordant with germline, which a read error may explain. The chain recombines TRBV30 with TRBJ1-2; D is unresolved. Germline CDR1 reads GTSNPN; CDR2 reads SVGIG (reference sequence). The CDR3 is 10 residues long. CDR3: CAWRARHMFF. Here the CDR3 DNA reads TGTGCCTGGAGGGCTCGGCACATGTTCTTC.

The sample holds a few counts of this clone. The chain couples TRBV15 to TRBJ1-5; possible D gene TRBD1, 6 bases. The ends were cut back, 5 bases at V and 4 bases at J, with 21 bases in the middle. CDR1 and CDR2 (germline): LNHNV, YYDKDF (reference sequence). CDR3 length: 17 residues. The CDR3 nucleotides read TGTGCCACCAGCGACCCCCTTTTGGGCAGGGGAAATCAGCCCCAGCATTTT. Protein sequence: CATSDPLLGRGNQPQHF.

This clone was seen just once. The rearrangement joins TRBV2 to TRBJ2-7, with D perhaps assigned TRBD1 or TRBD2 (5 bases each). Germline V gives CDR1 SNHLY, CDR2 FYNNEI. This CDR3 is built from 16 residues. Trimming pared 1 base from V and 0 bases from J, leaving 13 bases between. The CDR3 DNA is TGTGCCAGCAGTGAAGGGCGAGGGGATGCCTCCTACGAGCAGTACGTC. Its protein product is CASSEGRGDASYEQYV.

The V call is TRBV19, the J call TRBJ1-5; 8 bases match TRBD1. V trimming: 5 bases; J trimming: 0 bases; junction bases outside the gene matches: 9. This CDR3 has 17 amino acids. CDR1 is LNHDA, CDR2 SQIVND, per germline (reference sequence). The chain's CDR3 is CASSLFDRGNSNQPQHF. In nucleotides, the CDR3 is TGTGCCAGTAGTCTTTTCGACAGGGGTAATAGCAATCAGCCCCAGCATTTT.

In DNA form, the CDR3 reads TGTGCCAGCACCACCTGGGCTGGAAACACCATATATTTT. This translates into CASTTWAGNTIYF. V gene TRBV28 combines with J gene TRBJ1-3; D is uncertain. Germline loops: CDR1 MDHEN, CDR2 SYDVKM. The CDR3 is 13 amino acids. With 7 bases removed from V and 2 bases from J, the gap between germline ends came to 9 bases.

In this sample, this clone turned up once. This specimen includes other DNA sequences encoding the same CDR3. CDR3 nucleotides: TGTGCCAGCAGTTACGGGCGCCGCACAGATACGCAGTATTTT. The encoded protein is CASSYGRRTDTQYF. The rearrangement joins TRBV6-6 to TRBJ2-3; no clear D gene. V lost 2 bases, J lost 1 base, and 7 bases lay in between. The CDR3 has 14 amino acids. CDR1 is MNHNY and CDR2 is SVGAGI in the germline V gene (reference sequence).

The V gene is TRBV23-1, the J gene TRBJ1-4; possibly TRBD1 for D (6 bases). TRBV23-1 is reported as an ORF; its role is uncertain. Trimming cost V 5 bases and J 5 bases, with 15 bases left between them. This CDR3 comprises 15 residues. DNA of the CDR3: TGCGCCAGCAGTTGTCGTAGGACAGAAAATGAAAAACTGTTTTTT. Translating gives CASSCRRTENEKLFF.